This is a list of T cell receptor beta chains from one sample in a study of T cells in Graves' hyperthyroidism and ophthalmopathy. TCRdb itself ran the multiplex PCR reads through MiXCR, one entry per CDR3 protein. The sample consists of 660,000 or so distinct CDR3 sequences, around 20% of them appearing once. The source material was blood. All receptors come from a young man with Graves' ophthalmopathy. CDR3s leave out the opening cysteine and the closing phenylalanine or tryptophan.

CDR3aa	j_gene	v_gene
ASRPSRVDEQY	TRBJ2-7	TRBV6-1
ASSLAFSSYNEQF	TRBJ2-1	TRBV5-1
ASSWGIQGYEQY	TRBJ2-7	TRBV6-1
ASSLAIGAGGQPQH	TRBJ1-5	TRBV7-6
AWSVNSGNTIY	TRBJ1-3	TRBV30
ASSRDSYGYT	TRBJ1-2	TRBV5-1
ASTRDRNTGELF	TRBJ2-2	TRBV2
ASSWDDSGYNEQF	TRBJ2-1	TRBV7-2
ASSLDIRGPYNEQF	TRBJ2-1	TRBV12-3/TRBV12-4
ASSSGPLSTYEQY	TRBJ2-7	TRBV7-2
ASSGWTGAEQY	TRBJ2-7	TRBV7-6
ASYSTYSNQPQH	TRBJ1-5	TRBV28